Each of the 23 T cell receptor beta chains below was sequenced from the same sample in a study of radiotherapy plus CTLA-4 blockade in lung cancer. Libraries were prepared by immunoSEQ multiplex PCR; TCRdb keeps only in-frame clonotypes and omits some of them. The sample yields more than 90,000 clones, about four fifths seen once. The starting material was peripheral blood, obtained from a patient treated with radiotherapy plus ipilimumab. Source of these receptors: a human donor with non-small cell lung cancer that progressed on radiotherapy plus ipilimumab. Some clones in this sample may be carry-over from other donors' samples.

The chain uses TRBV6-5 and TRBJ1-2; unclear D gene. V lost 3 bases and J lost 0, with 14 bases in between. The CDR3 length is 16 residues. Germline V gene sequence: CDR1 MNHEY, CDR2 SVGAGI. CDR3: CASSYLAGYTNYGYTF. The CDR3 DNA reads TGTGCCAGCAGTTATCTAGCGGGTTATACTAACTATGGCTACACCTTC.

The V call is TRBV7-8, the J call TRBJ2-2; no definite D call. Germline lookup yields CDR1 SGHVS and CDR2 FQNEAQ. Trimming shortened V by 1 base and J by 6 bases, and 9 bases separated the two germline ends. The CDR3 totals 14 residues. DNA of the CDR3: TGTGCCAGCAGCTTAGGTTCGGTTTCCGGGGAGCTGTTTTTT. Amino acid sequence: CASSLGSVSGELFF.

The rearrangement uses TRBV5-1 and TRBJ2-5; 11 nucleotides line up with TRBD2. The CDR3 has 16 residues. V trimming: 1 base; J trimming: 1 base; junction bases outside the gene matches: 3. Germline CDR1 is SGHRS and CDR2 is YFSETQ. The CDR3 loop reads CASSLPLAGGQETQYF. CDR3 DNA: TGCGCCAGCAGCTTGCCGCTAGCGGGGGGCCAAGAGACCCAGTACTTC.

The V call is TRBV14, the J call TRBJ2-5; D is uncertain. Germline-derived CDR1 and CDR2 are SGHDN and FVKESK. The CDR3 is made up of 12 amino acids. Deletions cut 4 bases from V and 7 bases from J, with 10 bases between. As DNA, the CDR3 is TGTGCCAGCAGCCCTGGGCCCTTGACCCAGTACTTC. It encodes CASSPGPLTQYF. The full variable domain, in which reference TRBV14 and TRBJ2-5 provide the parts outside the CDR3, is EAGVTQFPSHSVIEKGQTVTLRCDPISGHDNLYWYRRVMGKEIKFLLHFVKESKQDESGMPNNRFLAERTGGTYSTLKVQPAELEDSGVYFCASSPGPLTQYFGPGTRLLVL.

The chain employs TRBV13 and TRBJ2-3, with 14 nucleotides matching TRBD2. From germline, CDR1 is PRHDT and CDR2 FYEKMQ (reference sequence). CDR3 length: 16 amino acids. V lost 3 bases, J lost 6 bases, and 5 bases stayed unmatched. In DNA, the CDR3 is TGTGCCAGCAGCTTGAGACTAGCGGGGGGGGCGGATACGCAGTATTTT. Protein product: CASSLRLAGGADTQYF.

This clone has a single count. The same CDR3 can be traced to other DNA sequences in this sample. The J gene is TRBJ2-5, the V gene TRBV7-6; 8 positions agree with TRBD2. The CDR3 loop spans 16 amino acids. V shed 5 bases, J shed 2 bases, and the junction held 10 bases outside the gene matches. CDR1 and CDR2 from the germline V gene are SGHVS and FNYEAQ. The CDR3 bases are TGTGCCAGCAGCCACCCGTTTCGGGGGGGGCAAGAGACCCAGTACTTC. It translates to CASSHPFRGGQETQYF.

This chain joins TRBV7-2 and TRBJ1-2; 9 positions match TRBD1. CDR3 length equals 14 residues. Germline-derived CDR1 and CDR2 are SGHTA and FQGNSA. The trim removed 3 bases at V and 7 bases at J, leaving 6 bases unmatched. The DNA for the CDR3 is TGTGCCAGCAGCTTGGGGGGACAGGGTAGTGGCTACACCTTC. Translating gives CASSLGGQGSGYTF.

V and J are TRBV27 and TRBJ2-3, with a weak D call TRBD2 (6 bases). The V gene lost 4 bases and the J gene lost 8 bases, with 22 bases spanning the gap. This CDR3 is 16 amino acids long. CDR1 is MNHEY, CDR2 SMNVEV, per germline (reference sequence). CDR3 region: CASSSINRGWGSTQYF. The CDR3 coding sequence is TGTGCCAGCAGTTCCATAAATCGGGGGTGGGGTAGTACGCAGTATTTT.

J is TRBJ2-5 and V is TRBV27; TRBD2 matches at 7 bases. The junction had 16 bases not matched to a gene; V was cut back by 5 bases and J by 7 bases. Per germline, CDR1 MNHEY and CDR2 SMNVEV (reference sequence). The CDR3 length is 16 residues. The CDR3 nucleotides are TGTGCCAGCAGTAACTCCGGGACTACCCGTCGATGGACCCAGTACTTC. Translating gives CASSNSGTTRRWTQYF.

The chain uses TRBV5-4 and TRBJ1-5; D gene unclear. Per the germline V gene, CDR1 is SGHNT and CDR2 is YYREEE (reference sequence). This CDR3 has 13 amino acids. V dropped 0 bases and J dropped 7 bases, with 8 bases sitting between them. The CDR3 nucleotides are TGTGCCAGCAGCTTGGGTCGAAACCAGCCCCAGCATTTT. This sequence encodes CASSLGRNQPQHF.

With respect to this clone: At one end the junction does not follow the germline gene, possibly because of a read error. The chain couples TRBV7-2 to TRBJ1-1, with TRBD1 as a possible D gene (6 bases). CDR1 SGHTA and CDR2 FQGNSA come from the germline V gene. This CDR3 is built from 19 residues. CDR3 nucleotides: TGTGCCAGCAGCTTAGTAGGGGGAGCGGCCCCACCAATGAAAACTGAAGCTTTCTTT. Translated: CASSLVGGAAPPMKTEAFF.

The gene calls are TRBV30 and TRBJ2-5; 8 bases agree with TRBD2. The CDR3 is 14 amino acids. V dropped 2 bases and J dropped 3; count of bases not matched to a gene: 5. The germline V gene has CDR1 GTSNPN and CDR2 SVGIG (reference sequence). The CDR3 nucleotides are TGTGCCTGGAGTCTAAAGCGGGGGAAAGAGACCCAGTACTTC. Its protein is CAWSLKRGKETQYF.

V and J are TRBV10-1 and TRBJ2-3; 11 positions agree with TRBD2. Germline loops: CDR1 WNHNN, CDR2 SYGVQD (reference sequence). Unmatched junction bases numbered 6, after V lost 5 bases and J lost 8 bases. This CDR3 has 14 amino acids. The CDR3 DNA is TGCGCCAGCAGTCTAATACTAGCGGGGGTTACGCAGTATTTT. Amino acid sequence: CASSLILAGVTQYF.

The rearrangement uses TRBV7-9 and TRBJ2-2; no reliable D call. Per germline, CDR1 SEHNR and CDR2 FQNEAQ (reference sequence). The CDR3 covers 9 residues. V gave up 11 bases and J gave up 6 bases, with 4 bases separating them. CDR3 protein: CAVPGELFF. The CDR3 region has the DNA TGTGCCGTACCCGGGGAGCTGTTTTTT.

This clone is a singleton in its sample. V and J are TRBV11-2 and TRBJ2-5, with 9 bases that match TRBD1. V was clipped by 5 bases and J by 5 bases; unmatched bases: 12. The germline V gene has CDR1 SGHAT and CDR2 FQNNGV. This CDR3 contains 16 residues. The CDR3: CASSPLPGQGGETQYF. The CDR3 DNA reads as TGTGCCAGCAGCCCCCTTCCGGGACAGGGTGGGGAGACCCAGTACTTC.

The chain links TRBV14 to TRBJ1-1, with TRBD1 as a possible D gene (5 bases). The V gene lost 1 base and the J gene lost 10 bases, with 22 bases spanning the gap. Germline CDR1 reads SGHDN; CDR2 reads FVKESK. CDR3 length equals 16 residues. CDR3 protein: CASSQAVGESPRGAFF. The CDR3 DNA reads as TGTGCCAGCAGCCAAGCGGTAGGGGAATCCCCCCGGGGAGCTTTCTTT.

The rearrangement links TRBV2 to TRBJ2-2, with D possibly being TRBD2 (5 bases). The germline V gene encodes CDR1 SNHLY and CDR2 FYNNEI. V gave up 7 bases and J gave up 1 base, with 10 bases separating them. The CDR3 totals 14 residues. This chain's CDR3 is CASIWTENTGELFF. The CDR3 DNA is TGTGCCAGCATTTGGACTGAGAACACCGGGGAGCTGTTTTTT.

The rearrangement links TRBV5-1 to TRBJ1-1; D is unresolved. The V gene lost 4 bases and the J gene lost 5 bases, with 18 bases spanning the gap. Germline assignment: CDR1 SGHRS and CDR2 YFSETQ. This CDR3 is 15 amino acids long. The CDR3 nucleotides read TGCGCCAGCAGCGTTGGTCGGAGCCCGGGGACTGAAGCTTTCTTT. This sequence encodes CASSVGRSPGTEAFF.

This clone has just one count. The V call is TRBV5-4, the J call TRBJ2-7, with D perhaps matching TRBD1 or TRBD2 (6 bases each). Germline values: CDR1 SGHNT, CDR2 YYREEE (reference sequence). The CDR3 length is 16 residues. The V end lost 4 bases, the J end lost 3 bases, and 20 bases lay between the germline ends. The CDR3 nucleotides read TGTGCCAGCAGCCGGGACGGAGGGGGATCTAGCTACGAGCAGTACTTC. As protein: CASSRDGGGSSYEQYF.

A few counts support this clone. This rearrangement joins TRBV7-9 to TRBJ1-1; D call uncertain. V was cut by 3 bases and J by 5 bases, with 7 bases left in between. Germline V gene lookup returns CDR1 SEHNR and CDR2 FQNEAQ (reference sequence). The CDR3 length is 12 residues. The chain's CDR3 is CASSFRETEAFF. The CDR3, as DNA: TGTGCCAGCAGCTTCAGAGAAACTGAAGCTTTCTTT.

The CDR3: CASSYYSGANVLTF. Here the CDR3 DNA reads TGTGCCAGCAGTTACTACTCTGGGGCCAACGTCCTGACTTTC. The chain couples TRBV6-5 to TRBJ2-6; D gene unclear. Germline V gene lookup returns CDR1 MNHEY and CDR2 SVGAGI. This CDR3 has 14 residues. Trimming stripped 1 base from V and 0 bases from J, with 1 base between.

The chain recombines TRBV12-5 with TRBJ2-7; D is tentatively TRBD1 or TRBD2 (7 bases each). Per germline, CDR1 LGHNT and CDR2 FRNRAP. The length of the CDR3 is 14 residues. V dropped 4 bases and J dropped 6 bases, with 16 bases sitting between them. The CDR3 DNA reads as TGTGCTAGTGGTTGGGAGGGGGCGGTAGGCGAGCAGTACTTC. Its protein is CASGWEGAVGEQYF.

A note on this clone: The junction differs from germline at one of its ends, possibly a read error. The rearrangement uses TRBV5-6 and TRBJ2-6; a weak D match, TRBD2 (6 bases). Germline lookup yields CDR1 SGHDT and CDR2 YYEEEE. The CDR3 length is 17 residues. Here the CDR3 reads CASSASGGPSGANVLTF. Here the CDR3 DNA reads TGTGCCAGCAGCGCCTCCGGGGGACCCTCTGGGGCCAATGTCCTGACTTTC.